This T cell receptor (beta chain) is drawn from a study of blood T cell repertoires in COVID-19. Trimming removed 0 bases from V and 4 bases from J; junction bases left unmatched: 7. From germline, CDR1 is ENHRY and CDR2 SYGVKD. The CDR3 is 16 residues long. Adults between roughly 18 and 89 years of age took part from some 25 US areas. Generated by immunoSEQ multiplex PCR, the TCRdb table keeps only in-frame clones and is missing some. The table records around 190,000 clones, roughly 89% of them present only once. The table lists this clone with a count of one. The chain is built from TRBV10-3 and TRBJ2-3; 7 bases match TRBD2. Specimen: PBMCs or T cells enriched from blood (not recorded which). The receptor was derived from a man younger than 35 with acute COVID-19. The CDR3 is CAISESFRGVSDTQYF. DNA of the CDR3: TGTGCCATCAGTGAGTCTTTTCGGGGGGTATCAGATACGCAGTATTTT.